The 9 T cell receptor beta chains below come from one sample, sequenced in a study of cytomegalovirus exposure and HLA in healthy donors. PCR amplification relied on 60 Vbeta primers (plus 13 Jbeta primers). Libraries were prepared by immunoSEQ multiplex PCR; TCRdb keeps only in-frame clonotypes and omits some of them. Altogether 120,000 to 150,000 clones are present, roughly 80% being singletons, with the ten largest covering over 3%. The sequenced material came from PBMCs. These receptors came from a female donor in good health and CMV-seronegative.

The chain couples TRBV7-2 to TRBJ2-4; D is undetermined. Trimming removed 1 base at V and 9 bases at J, with 16 bases between. Germline assignment: CDR1 SGHTA and CDR2 FQGNSA. The CDR3 loop spans 15 amino acids. The CDR3 is CASSLVGSVVGIQYF. CDR3 DNA: TGTGCCAGCAGCTTAGTAGGCAGCGTTGTAGGCATTCAGTACTTC.

The J gene is TRBJ1-4, the V gene TRBV2, with 8 bases lining up with TRBD1. From germline, CDR1 is SNHLY and CDR2 FYNNEI. This CDR3 comprises 15 residues. V shed 4 bases and J 8 bases; nucleotides not matched to a gene: 9. For the CDR3, the DNA is TGTGCCAGCAGTGCTCTTCAGGGGGCGGGGGAAAAACTGTTTTTT. It yields the protein CASSALQGAGEKLFF. Combining the CDR3 with reference TRBV2 and TRBJ1-4 gives the whole variable domain EPEVTQTPSHQVTQMGQEVILRCVPISNHLYFYWYRQILGQKVEFLVSFYNNEISEKSEIFDDQFSVERPDGSNFTLKIRSTKLEDSAMYFCASSALQGAGEKLFFGSGTQLSVL.

The V gene is TRBV2, the J gene TRBJ1-2; 9 nucleotides agree with TRBD1. The germline V gene encodes CDR1 SNHLY and CDR2 FYNNEI. The CDR3 runs to 15 residues. V was pared by 6 bases and J by 3 bases, with 8 bases of the junction left unmatched. The CDR3 coding sequence is TGTGCCAGCAGCGAAACGGGACAGGGCTACTATGGCTACACCTTC. Amino acid sequence: CASSETGQGYYGYTF.

The chain recombines TRBV11-2 with TRBJ2-1, with no clear D. V was trimmed by 5 bases and J by 7 bases, leaving 9 bases between them. Germline-derived CDR1 and CDR2 are SGHAT and FQNNGV. The length of the CDR3 is 12 residues. CDR3 sequence (DNA): TGTGCCAGCAGCGCCCAGTGGAATGAGCAGTTCTTC. This gives the protein CASSAQWNEQFF.

CDR3 residues: CASSLGGWSYEQYF. CDR3 coding DNA: TGCGCCAGCAGCTTAGGGGGCTGGTCCTACGAGCAGTACTTC. The V gene is TRBV5-1, the J gene TRBJ2-7; 7 bases fit TRBD1. This CDR3 has 14 residues. Germline CDR1 SGHRS, CDR2 YFSETQ. V dropped 2 bases and J dropped 1; count of bases not matched to a gene: 3.

This clone was detected only a few times. The chain combines TRBV29-1 with TRBJ1-1; D is perhaps TRBD1 (6 bases). This CDR3 has 14 amino acids. Trimming shortened V by 0 bases and J by 3 bases, and 11 bases separated the two germline ends. CDR1 SQVTM and CDR2 ANQGSEA come from the germline V gene. In DNA form, the CDR3 reads TGCAGCGTTGAAGAGGGCAGGGGAGACACTGAAGCTTTCTTT. This encodes CSVEEGRGDTEAFF.

V gene TRBV10-2 combines with J gene TRBJ2-1; 13 positions agree with TRBD2. Trimming at V came to 4 bases and at J to 6 bases, leaving 6 bases not matched to a gene. Germline V gives CDR1 WSHSY, CDR2 SAAADI. This CDR3 is built from 16 residues. The CDR3 region has the DNA TGCGCCAGCAGTGGTGAGGGACTAGCGGGAATCAATGAGCAGTTCTTC. This codes for CASSGEGLAGINEQFF.

This rearrangement joins TRBV11-2 to TRBJ2-1, with D perhaps TRBD2 (5 bases). The CDR3 is made up of 14 amino acids. The V end was cut by 5 bases, the J end by 2 bases, with 10 bases between. CDR1 and CDR2 (germline): SGHAT, FQNNGV. The CDR3 DNA sequence: TGTGCCAGCAGCACGGGATCACCCTACAATGAGCAGTTCTTC. Encoded protein: CASSTGSPYNEQFF. The full variable domain, with the rest looked up from reference TRBV11-2 and TRBJ2-1, is EAGVAQSPRYKIIEKRQSVAFWCNPISGHATLYWYQQILGQGPKLLIQFQNNGVVDDSQLPKDRFSAERLKGVDSTLKIQPAKLEDSAVYLCASSTGSPYNEQFFGPGTRLTVL.

The chain links TRBV10-3 to TRBJ1-6; TRBD1 matches 8 bases. CDR3 length: 18 amino acids. Germline V CDR1 and CDR2: ENHRY, SYGVKD. Trimming removed 2 bases from V and 0 bases from J; junction bases left unmatched: 6. CDR3 protein: CAISEVGQGSSYNSPLHF. The CDR3 nucleotides are TGTGCCATCAGTGAGGTAGGACAGGGAAGCTCCTATAATTCACCCCTCCACTTT.